Shown below are 21 T cell receptor beta chains from a single sample sequenced in a study of cytomegalovirus exposure and HLA in healthy donors. PCR employed 60 Vbeta and 13 Jbeta primers. Method: immunoSEQ multiplex PCR; TCRdb's copy keeps in-frame clones and lacks some. The table shows about 140,000 clones, with 80% occurring only once. The sequenced sample consisted of PBMCs. Receptors were obtained from a middle-aged man in good health and CMV-seronegative.

As to this clone: The CDR3 ends on some other residue instead of the conserved phenylalanine or tryptophan, so this is likely a read error. The DNA is omitted, as the CDR3 cannot be located on it reliably, and the CDR3 follows TCRdb's listing. The chain couples TRBV14 to TRBJ1-1; no check of the table's D call, TRBD1, against the DNA was made. The CDR3 extends over 14 residues, inclusive of both ends. Per germline, CDR1 SGHDN and CDR2 FVKESK. The CDR3 sequence: CASSQVNRNTESFL.

The chain links TRBV11-2 to TRBJ1-3; no definite D call. Germline assignment: CDR1 SGHAT and CDR2 FQNNGV. The CDR3 runs to 14 residues. V dropped 1 base and J dropped 2 bases, with 6 bases sitting between them. The DNA for the CDR3 is TGTGCCAGCAGCTTAGGAGAGACTGGAAACACCATATATTTT. It encodes CASSLGETGNTIYF.

J is TRBJ2-1 and V is TRBV5-1, with TRBD2 matching over 14 bases. Germline loops: CDR1 SGHRS, CDR2 YFSETQ. The CDR3 is 16 amino acids. With 1 base clipped from V and 8 bases from J, the junction kept 5 bases outside the gene matches. The CDR3 bases are TGCGCCAGCAGCTTGTCGACTAGCGGGGGGGCTGATGAGCAGTTCTTC. The encoded protein is CASSLSTSGGADEQFF.

This clone was counted between two and nine times. The V and J genes are TRBV10-1 and TRBJ2-1, with 11 nucleotides matching TRBD1. The trim removed 4 bases at V and 6 bases at J, leaving 8 bases unmatched. The CDR3 consists of 16 residues. Germline assignment: CDR1 WNHNN and CDR2 SYGVQD (reference sequence). Written as DNA, the CDR3 is TGCGCCAGCAGTGCGATTGCCGGGACAGGGGGCAATGAGCAGTTCTTC. Translated, it gives CASSAIAGTGGNEQFF.

V and J are TRBV7-8 and TRBJ2-2; TRBD1 is a possible D gene (6 bases). CDR1 is SGHVS, CDR2 FQNEAQ, per germline. This CDR3 spans 16 amino acids. V was shortened by 1 base and J by 6 bases, with 15 bases between the two germline ends. CDR3 protein: CASSLGTVQKAGELFF. The CDR3 DNA is TGTGCCAGCAGCTTAGGGACAGTGCAGAAAGCCGGGGAGCTGTTTTTT.

CDR3 bases: TGCAGCGTTGAACACGGGCAGGGGAGCGGCTACACCTTC. This sequence encodes CSVEHGQGSGYTF. The chain couples TRBV29-1 to TRBJ1-2, with TRBD1 as a possible D gene (6 bases). Germline V gene sequence: CDR1 SQVTM, CDR2 ANQGSEA. The CDR3 extends over 13 amino acids. The germline V and J ends were trimmed by 2 bases and 8 bases, with 15 bases remaining between them.

The chain links TRBV5-1 to TRBJ1-3, with TRBD1 identical over 7 bases. Germline V gene sequence: CDR1 SGHRS, CDR2 YFSETQ. Trimming cost V 4 bases and J 0 bases; bases outside gene matches: 4. This CDR3 is built from 15 residues. CDR3 residues: CASSTQGFSGNTIYF. CDR3 DNA sequence: TGCGCCAGCAGCACACAGGGGTTCTCTGGAAACACCATATATTTT.

The chain recombines TRBV28 with TRBJ1-5; D gene uncertain. The CDR3 has 15 amino acids. The germline gives CDR1 MDHEN, CDR2 SYDVKM. V gave up 3 bases and J gave up 2 bases, with 11 bases separating them. The CDR3 coding sequence is TGTGCCAGCAGTTTGGGAGTGTCTGGCAATCAGCCCCAGCATTTT. This codes for CASSLGVSGNQPQHF.

The J gene is TRBJ1-6, the V gene TRBV5-6, with 11 bases matching TRBD1. The V gene's germline CDR1 is SGHDT and CDR2 YYEEEE. The junction had 4 bases not matched to a gene; V was cut back by 4 bases and J by 4 bases. CDR3 length: 16 residues. The CDR3 region has the DNA TGTGCCAGCAGCCCCCGGGACAGGGGGTATAATTCACCCCTCCACTTT. It codes for CASSPRDRGYNSPLHF.

J is TRBJ1-5 and V is TRBV6-1, with D perhaps TRBD1 (6 bases). V dropped 8 bases and J dropped 11 bases, with 10 bases sitting between them. CDR1 and CDR2 from the germline V gene are MNHNS and SASEGT. The CDR3 is made up of 10 amino acids. The CDR3 DNA is TGTGCCAGCGGGGAGGGGGCCCAGCATTTT. Amino acids: CASGEGAQHF.

The gene calls are TRBV2 and TRBJ1-2; tentatively, D is TRBD1 (6 bases). V lost 6 bases, J lost 8 bases, and 16 bases lay in between. Germline loops: CDR1 SNHLY, CDR2 FYNNEI. This CDR3 has 13 residues. The CDR3 reads CASSSGQSGGYTF. DNA of the CDR3: TGTGCCAGCAGCTCCGGACAGTCGGGGGGCTACACCTTC.

The chain carries TRBV10-3 and TRBJ1-6; D remains ambiguous. Germline CDR1 is ENHRY and CDR2 is SYGVKD. The CDR3 contains 15 residues. Trimming stripped 2 bases from V and 1 base from J, with 6 bases between. CDR3 nucleotides: TGTGCCATCAGTGAGAACAATTCCTATAATTCACCCCTCCACTTT. It encodes CAISENNSYNSPLHF.

This clone was seen once. The chain employs TRBV18 and TRBJ1-2; 7 bases line up with TRBD1. The CDR3 spans 15 residues. Germline CDR1 and CDR2: KGHSH and LQKENI. Germline trimming cut 3 bases from V and 10 bases from J; bases unmatched to any gene: 14. In DNA form, the CDR3 reads TGTGCCAGCTCACCGCCCCCAGAGGGGGCTCTCGTCTACACCTTC. The encoded protein is CASSPPPEGALVYTF.

V and J are TRBV4-3 and TRBJ1-2; weak D call: TRBD1 (5 bases). This CDR3 spans 15 amino acids. Germline V lookup: CDR1 LGHNA, CDR2 YSLEER. Trimming removed 3 bases at V and 3 bases at J, with 14 bases between. The CDR3 loop reads CASSQTPGGDYGYTF. CDR3 nucleotides: TGCGCCAGCAGCCAGACCCCCGGGGGGGACTATGGCTACACCTTC.

The chain combines TRBV19 with TRBJ2-6; 8 bases line up with TRBD1. The germline V gene encodes CDR1 LNHDA and CDR2 SQIVND (reference sequence). The length of the CDR3 is 17 residues. Losses at the gene ends were 7 bases for V and 3 bases for J; bases not matched to a gene: 11. This CDR3 is CASIRGGQGRGANVLTF. In nucleotides, the CDR3 is TGTGCCAGTATAAGGGGTGGACAGGGCCGTGGGGCCAACGTCCTGACTTTC.

This clone appeared a few times. The chain joins TRBV6-1 to TRBJ1-1, with D possibly matching TRBD1 (5 bases). The CDR3 runs 14 residues. From germline, CDR1 is MNHNS and CDR2 SASEGT. Trimming stripped 1 base from V and 5 bases from J, with 11 bases between. This CDR3 reads CASSEVGGETEAFF. The CDR3, as DNA: TGTGCCAGCAGTGAAGTGGGGGGTGAGACTGAAGCTTTCTTT.

The chain couples TRBV12-5 to TRBJ2-7; 10 bases align to TRBD2. CDR3 length: 14 residues. Trimming cost V 5 bases and J 6 bases; bases outside gene matches: 7. CDR1 is LGHNT, CDR2 FRNRAP, per germline. For the CDR3, the DNA is TGTGCTAGTGGTGCTACTAGCGGGGTAACCGAGCAGTACTTC. Its protein product is CASGATSGVTEQYF.

The V call is TRBV7-9, the J call TRBJ2-5; D possibly corresponds to TRBD2 (5 bases). Germline CDR1 reads SEHNR; CDR2 reads FQNEAQ (reference sequence). The CDR3 sequence is 14 residues long. Trimming left V 2 bases short and J 4 bases short, with 11 bases between. The CDR3 nucleotides are TGTGCCAGCAGCTTACGGGATCCGGCAGAGACCCAGTACTTC. Amino acids: CASSLRDPAETQYF.

This clone showed up just once. The chain links TRBV28 to TRBJ2-7, with 9 bases lining up with TRBD1. Germline assignment: CDR1 MDHEN and CDR2 SYDVKM. J was trimmed by 3 bases and V by 4 bases; bases with no gene match: 4. The CDR3 extends over 14 amino acids. The CDR3 region has the DNA TGTGCCAGCAGTTACAGGGGGCGCGTCTACGAGCAGTACTTC. Its protein is CASSYRGRVYEQYF.

This clone has a handful of counts. The genes are TRBV5-4 and TRBJ1-4, with unresolved D. The V gene lost 0 bases and the J gene lost 1 base, with 7 bases spanning the gap. The CDR3 has 15 residues. Germline V gene sequence: CDR1 SGHNT, CDR2 YYREEE (reference sequence). The CDR3 protein is CASSLGHRTNEKLFF. The CDR3 coding sequence is TGTGCCAGCAGCTTGGGACACAGAACTAATGAAAAACTGTTTTTT.

This rearrangement joins TRBV19 to TRBJ1-1, with TRBD1 matching 10 bases. The CDR3 extends over 13 amino acids. V was pared by 8 bases and J by 6 bases, with 6 bases of the junction left unmatched. CDR1 is LNHDA and CDR2 is SQIVND in the germline V gene (reference sequence). In nucleotides, the CDR3 is TGTGCCAGTGGGGACAGGGGCTCTCCTGAAGCTTTCTTT. Residues: CASGDRGSPEAFF.